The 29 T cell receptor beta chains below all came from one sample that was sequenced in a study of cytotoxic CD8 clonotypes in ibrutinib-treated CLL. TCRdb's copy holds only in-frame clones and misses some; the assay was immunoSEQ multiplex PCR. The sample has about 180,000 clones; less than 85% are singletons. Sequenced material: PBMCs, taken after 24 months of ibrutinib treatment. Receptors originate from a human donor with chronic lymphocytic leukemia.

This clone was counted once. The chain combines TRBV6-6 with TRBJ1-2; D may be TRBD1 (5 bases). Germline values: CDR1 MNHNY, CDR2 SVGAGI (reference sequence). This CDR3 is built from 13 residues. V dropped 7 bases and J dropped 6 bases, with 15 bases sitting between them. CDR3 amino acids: CASTQTRGDGYTF. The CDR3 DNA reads TGTGCCAGCACCCAGACCCGGGGGGATGGCTACACCTTC.

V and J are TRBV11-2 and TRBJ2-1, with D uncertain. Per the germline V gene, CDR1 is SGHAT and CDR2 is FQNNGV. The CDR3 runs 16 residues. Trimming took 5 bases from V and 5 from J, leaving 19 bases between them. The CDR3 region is CASSPLGQNLNNEQFF. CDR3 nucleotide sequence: TGTGCCAGCAGCCCCTTGGGCCAAAACCTTAACAATGAGCAGTTCTTC.

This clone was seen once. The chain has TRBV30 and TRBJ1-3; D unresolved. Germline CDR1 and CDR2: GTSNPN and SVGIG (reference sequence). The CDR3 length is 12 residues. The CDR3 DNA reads TGTCCATCCGGGGATAGTGGAAACACCATATATTTT. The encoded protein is CPSGDSGNTIYF.

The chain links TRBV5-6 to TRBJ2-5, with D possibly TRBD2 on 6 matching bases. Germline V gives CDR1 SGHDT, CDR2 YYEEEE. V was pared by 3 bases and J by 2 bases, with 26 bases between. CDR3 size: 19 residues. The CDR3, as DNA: TGTGCCAGCAGCTCATTGGGATCTCGCGGGGCCGGTGGTCAAGAGACCCAGTACTTC. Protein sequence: CASSSLGSRGAGGQETQYF.

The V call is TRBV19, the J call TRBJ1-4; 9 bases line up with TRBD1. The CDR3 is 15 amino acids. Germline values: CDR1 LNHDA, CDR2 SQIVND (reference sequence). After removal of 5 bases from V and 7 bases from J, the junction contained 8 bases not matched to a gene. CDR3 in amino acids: CASSSRTGEGEKLFF. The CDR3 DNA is TGTGCCAGTAGTTCCCGGACAGGGGAAGGTGAAAAACTGTTTTTT.

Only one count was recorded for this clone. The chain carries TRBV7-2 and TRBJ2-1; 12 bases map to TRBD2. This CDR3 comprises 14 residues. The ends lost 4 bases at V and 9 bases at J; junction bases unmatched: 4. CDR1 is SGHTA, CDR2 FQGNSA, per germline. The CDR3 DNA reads TGTGCCAGCAGCTCTAGCGGGGGGGACATTGAGCAGTTCTTC. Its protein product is CASSSSGGDIEQFF.

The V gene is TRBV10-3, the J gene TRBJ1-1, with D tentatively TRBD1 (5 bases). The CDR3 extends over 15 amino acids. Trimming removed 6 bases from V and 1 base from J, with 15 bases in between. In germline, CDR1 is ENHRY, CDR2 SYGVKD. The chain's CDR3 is CAISRVGETNTEAFF. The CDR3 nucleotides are TGTGCCATCAGCCGTGTAGGGGAAACGAACACTGAAGCTTTCTTT.

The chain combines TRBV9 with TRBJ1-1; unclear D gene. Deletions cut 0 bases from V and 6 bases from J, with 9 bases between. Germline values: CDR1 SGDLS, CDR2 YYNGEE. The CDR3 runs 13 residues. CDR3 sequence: CASSVGKGAEAFF. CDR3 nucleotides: TGTGCCAGCAGCGTAGGGAAGGGCGCTGAAGCTTTCTTT.

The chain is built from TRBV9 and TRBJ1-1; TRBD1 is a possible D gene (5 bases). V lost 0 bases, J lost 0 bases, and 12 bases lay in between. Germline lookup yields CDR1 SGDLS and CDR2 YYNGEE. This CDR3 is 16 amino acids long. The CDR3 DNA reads TGTGCCAGCAGCGTAGTATCACAGGTCTTGAACACTGAAGCTTTCTTT. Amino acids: CASSVVSQVLNTEAFF.

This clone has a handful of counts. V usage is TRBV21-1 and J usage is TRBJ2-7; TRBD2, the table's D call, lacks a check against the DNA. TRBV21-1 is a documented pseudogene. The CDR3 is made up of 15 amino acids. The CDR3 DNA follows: TGTGCCAGAAGGGCGGGAGTCGGGGAGGGCCAGGAGCAGTACTTC. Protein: CARRAGVGEGQEQYF.

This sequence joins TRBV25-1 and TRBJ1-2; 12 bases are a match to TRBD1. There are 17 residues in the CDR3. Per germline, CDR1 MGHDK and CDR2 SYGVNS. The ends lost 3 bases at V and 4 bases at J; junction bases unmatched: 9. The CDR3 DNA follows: TGTGCCAGCAGTGACCCTGCCGGGACAGGGGGCTTCTATGGCTACACCTTC. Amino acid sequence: CASSDPAGTGGFYGYTF.

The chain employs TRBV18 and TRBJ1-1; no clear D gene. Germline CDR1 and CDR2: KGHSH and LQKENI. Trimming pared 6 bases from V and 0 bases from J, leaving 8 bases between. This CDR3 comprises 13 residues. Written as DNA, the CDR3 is TGTGCCAGCTCCGAGGCGTTGAACACTGAAGCTTTCTTT. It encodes CASSEALNTEAFF. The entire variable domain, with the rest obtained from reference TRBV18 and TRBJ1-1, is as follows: NAGVMQNPRHLVRRRGQEARLRCSPMKGHSHVYWYRQLPEEGLKFMVYLQKENIIDESGMPKERFSAEFPKEGPSILRIQQVVRGDSAAYFCASSEALNTEAFFGQGTRLTVV.

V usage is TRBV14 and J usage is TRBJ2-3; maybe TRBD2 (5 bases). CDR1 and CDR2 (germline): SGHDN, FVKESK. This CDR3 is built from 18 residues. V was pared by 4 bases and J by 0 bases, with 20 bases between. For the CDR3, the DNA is TGTGCCAGCAGCCCCGACGAATTAGCGTTAGCGAGCACAGATACGCAGTATTTT. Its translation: CASSPDELALASTDTQYF. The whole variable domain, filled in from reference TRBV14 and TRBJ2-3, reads EAGVTQFPSHSVIEKGQTVTLRCDPISGHDNLYWYRRVMGKEIKFLLHFVKESKQDESGMPNNRFLAERTGGTYSTLKVQPAELEDSGVYFCASSPDELALASTDTQYFGPGTRLTVL.

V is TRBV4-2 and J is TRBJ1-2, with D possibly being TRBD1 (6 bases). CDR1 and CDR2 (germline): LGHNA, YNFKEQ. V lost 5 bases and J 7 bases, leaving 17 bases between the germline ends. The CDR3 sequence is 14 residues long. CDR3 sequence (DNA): TGTGCCAGCAGCAGAGAGGGGTCAGGGGCTGGCTACACCTTC. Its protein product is CASSREGSGAGYTF.

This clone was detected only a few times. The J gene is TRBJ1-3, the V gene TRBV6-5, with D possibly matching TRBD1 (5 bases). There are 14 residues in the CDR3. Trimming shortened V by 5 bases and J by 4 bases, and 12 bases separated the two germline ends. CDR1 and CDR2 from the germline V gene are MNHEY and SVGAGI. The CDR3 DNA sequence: TGTGCCAGCAGTGACGGGGGAAAGGGAAACACCATATATTTT. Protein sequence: CASSDGGKGNTIYF.

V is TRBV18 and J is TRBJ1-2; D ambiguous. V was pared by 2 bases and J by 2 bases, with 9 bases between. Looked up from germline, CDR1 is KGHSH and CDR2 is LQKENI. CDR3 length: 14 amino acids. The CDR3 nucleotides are TGTGCCAGCTCACCAGGGCGGCTGAACTATGGCTACACCTTC. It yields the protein CASSPGRLNYGYTF.

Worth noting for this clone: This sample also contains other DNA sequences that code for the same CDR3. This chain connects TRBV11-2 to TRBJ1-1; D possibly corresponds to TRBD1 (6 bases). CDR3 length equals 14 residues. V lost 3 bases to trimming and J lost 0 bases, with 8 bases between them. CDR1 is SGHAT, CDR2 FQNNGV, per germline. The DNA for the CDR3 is TGTGCCAGCAGCTTGGACAGAGTGAACACTGAAGCTTTCTTT. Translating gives CASSLDRVNTEAFF.

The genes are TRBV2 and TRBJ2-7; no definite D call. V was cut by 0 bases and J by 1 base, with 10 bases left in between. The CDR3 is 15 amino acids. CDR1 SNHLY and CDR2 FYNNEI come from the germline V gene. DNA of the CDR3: TGTGCCAGCAGTGAAGCAGGCTTTCTATCCTACGAGCAGTACTTC. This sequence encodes CASSEAGFLSYEQYF.

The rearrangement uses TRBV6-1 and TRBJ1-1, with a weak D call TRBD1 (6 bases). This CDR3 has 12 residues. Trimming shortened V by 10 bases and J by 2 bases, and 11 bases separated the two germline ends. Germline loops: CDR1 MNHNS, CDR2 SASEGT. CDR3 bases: TGTGCCACTCGGACAGTTAACACTGAAGCTTTCTTT. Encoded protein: CATRTVNTEAFF.

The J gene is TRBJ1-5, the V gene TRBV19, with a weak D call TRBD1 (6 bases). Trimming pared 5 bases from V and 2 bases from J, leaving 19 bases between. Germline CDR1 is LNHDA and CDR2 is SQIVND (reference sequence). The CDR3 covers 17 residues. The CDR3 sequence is CASSPTPDRGGNQPQHF. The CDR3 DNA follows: TGTGCCAGTAGTCCCACCCCGGACAGAGGAGGCAATCAGCCCCAGCATTTT.

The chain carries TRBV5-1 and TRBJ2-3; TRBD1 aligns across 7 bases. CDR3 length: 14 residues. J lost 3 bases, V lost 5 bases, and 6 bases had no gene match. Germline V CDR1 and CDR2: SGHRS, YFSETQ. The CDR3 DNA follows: TGCGCCAGCAGTACAGGGGTAGGGACAGATACGCAGTATTTT. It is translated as CASSTGVGTDTQYF.

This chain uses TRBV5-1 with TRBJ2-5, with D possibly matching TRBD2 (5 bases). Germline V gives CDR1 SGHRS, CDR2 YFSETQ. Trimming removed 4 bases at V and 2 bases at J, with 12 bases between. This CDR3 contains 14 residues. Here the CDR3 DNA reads TGCGCCAGCAGCCTCCCCGGAGGACAAGAGACCCAGTACTTC. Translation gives CASSLPGGQETQYF.

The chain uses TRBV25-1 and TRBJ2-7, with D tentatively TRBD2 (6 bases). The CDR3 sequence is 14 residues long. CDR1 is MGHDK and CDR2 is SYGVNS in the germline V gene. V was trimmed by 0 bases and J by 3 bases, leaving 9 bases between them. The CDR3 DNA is TGTGCCAGCAGTGAATATCGGACTAACTACGAGCAGTACTTC. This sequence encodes CASSEYRTNYEQYF.

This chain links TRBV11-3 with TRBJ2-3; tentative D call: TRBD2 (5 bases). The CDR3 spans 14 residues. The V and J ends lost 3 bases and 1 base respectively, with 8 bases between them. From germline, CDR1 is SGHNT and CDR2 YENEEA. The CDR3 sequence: CASSLGSGTDTQYF. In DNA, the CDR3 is TGTGCCAGCAGCTTGGGTAGCGGCACAGATACGCAGTATTTT.

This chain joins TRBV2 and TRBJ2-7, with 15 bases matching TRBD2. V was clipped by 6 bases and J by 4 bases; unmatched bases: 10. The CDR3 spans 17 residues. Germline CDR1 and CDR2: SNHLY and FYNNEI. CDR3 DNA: TGTGCCAGCAGGGGGACTAGCGGGGGGCCCGGCCTTTACGAGCAGTACTTC. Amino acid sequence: CASRGTSGGPGLYEQYF. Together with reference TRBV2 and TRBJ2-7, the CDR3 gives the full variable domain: EPEVTQTPSHQVTQMGQEVILRCVPISNHLYFYWYRQILGQKVEFLVSFYNNEISEKSEIFDDQFSVERPDGSNFTLKIRSTKLEDSAMYFCASRGTSGGPGLYEQYFGPGTRLTVT.

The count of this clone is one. In DNA, the CDR3 is TGTGCCAGCAGCGTAGGGGGTAGCGTTATGGGAGATACGCAGTATTTT. Its translation: CASSVGGSVMGDTQYF. The chain uses TRBV9 and TRBJ2-3, with D tentatively TRBD2 (5 bases). The CDR3 runs to 16 residues. The V end was cut by 0 bases, the J end by 5 bases, with 16 bases between. Germline-derived CDR1 and CDR2 are SGDLS and YYNGEE.

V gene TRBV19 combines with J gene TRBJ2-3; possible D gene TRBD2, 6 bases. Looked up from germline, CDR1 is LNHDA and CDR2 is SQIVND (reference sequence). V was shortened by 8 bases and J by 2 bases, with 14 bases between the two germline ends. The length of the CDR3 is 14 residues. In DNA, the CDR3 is TGTGCCAGTCTTAAAGCGGGTTCCACAGATACGCAGTATTTT. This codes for CASLKAGSTDTQYF. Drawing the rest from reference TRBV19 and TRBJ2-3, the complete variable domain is DGGITQSPKYLFRKEGQNVTLSCEQNLNHDAMYWYRQDPGQGLRLIYYSQIVNDFQKGDIAEGYSVSREKKESFPLTVTSAQKNPTAFYLCASLKAGSTDTQYFGPGTRLTVL.

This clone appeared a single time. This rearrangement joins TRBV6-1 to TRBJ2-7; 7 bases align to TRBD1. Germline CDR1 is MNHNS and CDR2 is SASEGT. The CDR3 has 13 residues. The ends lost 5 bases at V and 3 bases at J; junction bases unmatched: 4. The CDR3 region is CASSSGTDYEQYF. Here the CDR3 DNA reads TGTGCCAGCAGTTCCGGGACAGACTACGAGCAGTACTTC.

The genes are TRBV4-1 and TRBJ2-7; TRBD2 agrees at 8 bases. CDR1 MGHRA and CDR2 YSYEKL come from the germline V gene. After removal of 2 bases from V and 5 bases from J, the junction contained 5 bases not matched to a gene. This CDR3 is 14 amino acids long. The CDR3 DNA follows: TGCGCCAGCAGCCAACCGGGACTAGGAAACGAGCAGTACTTC. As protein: CASSQPGLGNEQYF.